This T cell receptor beta chain was found in a study of CD4 T cells in relation to SARS-CoV-2 and coronaviruses. The germline V gene encodes CDR1 MNHNY and CDR2 SVGAGI (reference sequence). Germline trimming cut 0 bases from V and 6 bases from J; bases unmatched to any gene: 1. The CDR3 is 15 amino acids. TCRdb's copy holds only in-frame clones and misses some; the assay was immunoSEQ multiplex PCR. The table includes about 39,000 clones, approximately 80% detected once. On this clone itself: Its antigen is unidentified.

The sequence derives from an adult with COVID-19. The chain joins TRBV6-6 to TRBJ2-1, with 11 bases lining up with TRBD1. Sequencing input: memory CD4+ T cells from PBMCs, cultured in vitro. CDR3 sequence reads: CASSYSGTGGNEQFF. The CDR3 nucleotides read TGTGCCAGCAGTTACTCCGGGACAGGGGGCAATGAGCAGTTCTTC.